This TCR beta chain is from a study of blood T cell repertoires in COVID-19. The wider study: The origin of the acute and convalescent COVID-19 samples was the United States, Italy and Spain. The analysed material was cDNA or gDNA that came from T cells, B-cell-depleted T cells, or PBMCs.

Per the original data handling: Estimation of nucleated cell counts relied on the amplification of reference gene primers. Data came from immunoSEQ multiplex PCR; TCRdb stores just in-frame clones and leaves some out. The V and J calls and clone size come from that table; D and trimming were worked out from the DNA. The sample includes about 160,000 clones, 85% of them seen just once. The sequencing sample was made of peripheral blood. This receptor was taken from a human donor with acute or convalescent COVID-19. The donor label of this sample is uncertain.

CDR3 region: CASSPGQGKAYGYTF. CDR3 DNA sequence: TGTGCCAGCAGTCCTGGACAGGGCAAAGCCTATGGCTACACCTTC. This chain joins TRBV5-5 and TRBJ1-2; 8 bases line up with TRBD1. The CDR3 consists of 15 residues. Per the germline V gene, CDR1 is SGHKS and CDR2 is YYEKEE (reference sequence). J was trimmed by 4 bases and V by 5 bases; bases with no gene match: 10.